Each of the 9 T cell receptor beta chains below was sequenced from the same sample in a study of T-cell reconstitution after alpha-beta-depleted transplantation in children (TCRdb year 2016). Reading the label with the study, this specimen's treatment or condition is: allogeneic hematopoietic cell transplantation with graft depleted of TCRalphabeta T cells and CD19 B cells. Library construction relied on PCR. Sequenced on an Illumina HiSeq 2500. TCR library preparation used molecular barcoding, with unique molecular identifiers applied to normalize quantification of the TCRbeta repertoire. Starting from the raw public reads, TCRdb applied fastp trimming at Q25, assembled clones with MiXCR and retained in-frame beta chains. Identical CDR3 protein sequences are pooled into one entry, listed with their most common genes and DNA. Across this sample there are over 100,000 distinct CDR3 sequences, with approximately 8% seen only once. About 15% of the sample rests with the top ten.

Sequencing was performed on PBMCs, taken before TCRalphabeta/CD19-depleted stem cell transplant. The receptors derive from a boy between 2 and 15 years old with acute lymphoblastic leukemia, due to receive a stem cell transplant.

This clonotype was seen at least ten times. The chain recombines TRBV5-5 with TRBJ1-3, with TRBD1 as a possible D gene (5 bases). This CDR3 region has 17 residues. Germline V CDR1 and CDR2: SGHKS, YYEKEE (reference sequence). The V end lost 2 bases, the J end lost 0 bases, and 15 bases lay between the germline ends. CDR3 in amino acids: CASSFNPGRSSGNTIYF. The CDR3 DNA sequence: TGTGCCAGCAGCTTCAACCCGGGACGGTCCTCTGGAAACACCATATATTTT. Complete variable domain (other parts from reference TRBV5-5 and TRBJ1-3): DAGVTQSPTHLIKTRGQQVTLRCSPISGHKSVSWYQQVLGQGPQFIFQYYEKEERGRGNFPDRFSARQFPNYSSELNVNALLLGDSALYLCASSFNPGRSSGNTIYFGEGSWLTVV.

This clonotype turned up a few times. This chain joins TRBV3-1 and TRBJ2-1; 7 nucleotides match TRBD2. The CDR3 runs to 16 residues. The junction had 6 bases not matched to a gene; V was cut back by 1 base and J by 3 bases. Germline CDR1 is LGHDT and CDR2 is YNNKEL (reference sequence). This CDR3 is CASSQGRGGNYNEQFF. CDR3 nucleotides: TGTGCCAGCAGCCAAGGAAGGGGAGGGAACTACAATGAGCAGTTCTTC.

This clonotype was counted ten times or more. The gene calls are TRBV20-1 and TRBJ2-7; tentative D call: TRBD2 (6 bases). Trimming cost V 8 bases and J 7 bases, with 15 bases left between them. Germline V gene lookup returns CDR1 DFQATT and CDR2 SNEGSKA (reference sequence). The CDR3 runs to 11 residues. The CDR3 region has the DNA TGCAGTCCCGGGGGACGGGAAGAGCAGTACTTC. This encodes CSPGGREEQYF.

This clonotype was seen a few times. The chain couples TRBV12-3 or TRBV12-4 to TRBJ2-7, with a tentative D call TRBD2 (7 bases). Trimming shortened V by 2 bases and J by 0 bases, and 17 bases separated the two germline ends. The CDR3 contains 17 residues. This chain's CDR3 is CASSLRGGARTSYEQYF. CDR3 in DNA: TGTGCCAGCAGTTTAAGGGGGGGTGCCCGAACCTCCTACGAGCAGTACTTC.

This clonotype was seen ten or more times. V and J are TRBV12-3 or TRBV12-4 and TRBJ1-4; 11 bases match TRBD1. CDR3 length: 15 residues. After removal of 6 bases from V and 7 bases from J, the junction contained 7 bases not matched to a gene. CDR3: CASRSDRGPVEKLFF. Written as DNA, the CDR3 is TGTGCCAGCAGGTCGGACAGGGGGCCGGTTGAAAAACTGTTTTTT.

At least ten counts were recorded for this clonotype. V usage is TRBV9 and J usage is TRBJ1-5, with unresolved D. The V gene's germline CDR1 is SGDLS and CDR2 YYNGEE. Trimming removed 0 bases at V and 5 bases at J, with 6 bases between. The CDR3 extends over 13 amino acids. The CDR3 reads CASSVAPYQPQHF. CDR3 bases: TGTGCCAGCAGCGTAGCTCCGTATCAGCCCCAGCATTTT.

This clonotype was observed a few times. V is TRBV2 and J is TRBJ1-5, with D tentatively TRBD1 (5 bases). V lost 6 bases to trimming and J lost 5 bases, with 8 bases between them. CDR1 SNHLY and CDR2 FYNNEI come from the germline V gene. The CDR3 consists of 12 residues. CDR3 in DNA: TGTGCCAGCAGCAGGGTCCATCAGCCCCAGCATTTT. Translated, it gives CASSRVHQPQHF.

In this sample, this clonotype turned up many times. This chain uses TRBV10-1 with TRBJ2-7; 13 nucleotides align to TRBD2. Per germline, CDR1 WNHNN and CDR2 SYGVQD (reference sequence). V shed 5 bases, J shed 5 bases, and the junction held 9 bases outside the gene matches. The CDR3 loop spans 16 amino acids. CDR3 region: CASSKTGTSGTHEQYF. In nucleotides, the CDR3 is TGCGCCAGCAGTAAAACCGGGACTAGCGGGACCCACGAGCAGTACTTC.

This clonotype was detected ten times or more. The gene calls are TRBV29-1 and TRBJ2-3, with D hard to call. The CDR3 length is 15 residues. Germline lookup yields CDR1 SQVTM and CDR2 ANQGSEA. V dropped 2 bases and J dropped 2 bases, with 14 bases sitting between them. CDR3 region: CSVETVHPSTDTQYF. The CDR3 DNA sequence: TGCAGCGTTGAAACCGTTCACCCATCCACAGATACGCAGTATTTT.